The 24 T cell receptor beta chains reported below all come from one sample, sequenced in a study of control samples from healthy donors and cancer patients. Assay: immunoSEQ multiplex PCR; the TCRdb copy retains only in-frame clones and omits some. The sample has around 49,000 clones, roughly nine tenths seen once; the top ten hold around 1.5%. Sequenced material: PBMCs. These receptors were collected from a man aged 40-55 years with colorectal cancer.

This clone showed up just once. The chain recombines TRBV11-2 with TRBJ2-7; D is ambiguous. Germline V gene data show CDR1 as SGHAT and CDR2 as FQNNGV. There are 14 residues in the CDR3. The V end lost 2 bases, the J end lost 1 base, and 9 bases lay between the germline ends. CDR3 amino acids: CASSLNEGSYEQYF. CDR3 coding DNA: TGTGCCAGCAGCTTAAATGAAGGATCCTACGAGCAGTACTTC.

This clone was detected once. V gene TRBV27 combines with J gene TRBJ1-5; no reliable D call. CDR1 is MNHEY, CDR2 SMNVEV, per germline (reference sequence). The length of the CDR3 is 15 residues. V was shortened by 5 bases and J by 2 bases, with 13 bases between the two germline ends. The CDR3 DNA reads TGTGCCAGCAGTGCCAGTCTGATCGGCAATCAGCCCCAGCATTTT. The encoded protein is CASSASLIGNQPQHF.

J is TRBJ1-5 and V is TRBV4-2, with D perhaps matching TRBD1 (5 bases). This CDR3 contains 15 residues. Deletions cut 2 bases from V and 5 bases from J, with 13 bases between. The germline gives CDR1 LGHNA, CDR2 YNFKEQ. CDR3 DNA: TGTGCCAGCAGCCAAAGTTTGGGGGTTGATCAGCCCCAGCATTTT. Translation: CASSQSLGVDQPQHF.

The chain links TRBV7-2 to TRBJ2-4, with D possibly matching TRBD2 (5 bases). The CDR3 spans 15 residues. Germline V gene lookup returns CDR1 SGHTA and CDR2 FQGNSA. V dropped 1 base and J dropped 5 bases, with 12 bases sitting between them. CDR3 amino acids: CASSLVPWGENIQYF. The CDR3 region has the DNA TGTGCCAGCAGCTTAGTTCCGTGGGGAGAAAACATTCAGTACTTC.

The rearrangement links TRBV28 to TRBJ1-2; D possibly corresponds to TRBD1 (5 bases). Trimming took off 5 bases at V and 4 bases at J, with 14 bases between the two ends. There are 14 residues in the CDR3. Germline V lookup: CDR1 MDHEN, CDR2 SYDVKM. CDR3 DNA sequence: TGTGCCAGCAGTCCGGGCGGGGCGGGCTATGGCTACACCTTC. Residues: CASSPGGAGYGYTF.

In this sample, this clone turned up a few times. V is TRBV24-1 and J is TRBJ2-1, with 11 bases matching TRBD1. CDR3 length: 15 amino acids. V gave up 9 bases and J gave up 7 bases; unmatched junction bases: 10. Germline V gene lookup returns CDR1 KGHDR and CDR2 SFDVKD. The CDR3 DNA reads TGTGCCACCGGAACCGGACAGGGGGCTTTTAATGAGCAGTTCTTC. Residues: CATGTGQGAFNEQFF.

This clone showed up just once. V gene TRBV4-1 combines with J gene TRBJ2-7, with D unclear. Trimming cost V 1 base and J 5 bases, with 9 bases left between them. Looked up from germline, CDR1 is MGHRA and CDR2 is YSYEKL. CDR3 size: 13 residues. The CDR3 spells CASSQVFWDEQYF. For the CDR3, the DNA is TGCGCCAGCAGCCAAGTTTTCTGGGACGAGCAGTACTTC.

CDR3 sequence: CASSLERVGGVGYTF. The CDR3 coding sequence is TGTGCCAGCAGCTTAGAAAGGGTCGGGGGCGTAGGCTACACCTTC. J is TRBJ1-2 and V is TRBV7-9; D perhaps matches TRBD1 (6 bases). V lost 1 base, J lost 8 bases, and 17 bases lay in between. CDR1 and CDR2 (germline): SEHNR, FQNEAQ (reference sequence). The CDR3 consists of 15 residues.

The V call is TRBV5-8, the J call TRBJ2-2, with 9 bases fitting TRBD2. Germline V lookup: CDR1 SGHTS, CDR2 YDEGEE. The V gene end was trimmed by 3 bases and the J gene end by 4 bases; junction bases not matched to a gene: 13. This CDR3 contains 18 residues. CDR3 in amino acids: CASSSTGTSSRGTGELFF. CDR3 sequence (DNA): TGTGCCAGCAGCTCAACCGGGACTAGCTCGCGGGGCACCGGGGAGCTGTTTTTT.

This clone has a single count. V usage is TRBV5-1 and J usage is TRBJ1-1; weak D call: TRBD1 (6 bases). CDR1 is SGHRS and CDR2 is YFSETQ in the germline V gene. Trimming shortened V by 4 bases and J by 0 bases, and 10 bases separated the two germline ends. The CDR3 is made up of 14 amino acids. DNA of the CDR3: TGCGCCAGCAGCCCGGACAGCCTGAACACTGAAGCTTTCTTT. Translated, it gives CASSPDSLNTEAFF.

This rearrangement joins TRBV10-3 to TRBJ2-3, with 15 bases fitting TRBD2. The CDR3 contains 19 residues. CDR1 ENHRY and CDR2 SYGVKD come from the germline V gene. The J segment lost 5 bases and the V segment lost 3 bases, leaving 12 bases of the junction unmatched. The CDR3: CAISELKRTSGRVLDTQYF. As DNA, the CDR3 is TGTGCCATCAGTGAACTTAAAAGGACTAGCGGGAGGGTGCTAGATACGCAGTATTTT.

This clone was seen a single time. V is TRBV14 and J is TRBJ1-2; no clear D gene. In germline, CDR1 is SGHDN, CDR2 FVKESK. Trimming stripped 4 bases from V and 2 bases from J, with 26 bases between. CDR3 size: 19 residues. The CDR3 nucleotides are TGTGCCAGCAGCCCCCCTAGAAGGAGGAACAAACTCACAAACTATGGCTACACCTTC. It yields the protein CASSPPRRRNKLTNYGYTF.

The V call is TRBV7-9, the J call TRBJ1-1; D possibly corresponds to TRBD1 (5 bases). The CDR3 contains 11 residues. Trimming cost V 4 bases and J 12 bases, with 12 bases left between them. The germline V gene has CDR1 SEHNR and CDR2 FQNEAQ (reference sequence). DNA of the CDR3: TGTGCCAGCAGCTCCGGGACGAAAACTTTCTTT. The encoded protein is CASSSGTKTFF.

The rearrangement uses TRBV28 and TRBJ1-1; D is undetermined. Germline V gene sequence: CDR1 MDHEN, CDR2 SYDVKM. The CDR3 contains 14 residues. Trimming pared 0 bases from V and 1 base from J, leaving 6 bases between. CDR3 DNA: TGTGCCAGCAGTTTATGGCCCGGGAACACTGAAGCTTTCTTT. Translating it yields CASSLWPGNTEAFF.

This CDR3 reads CASSSISGAGSEKLFF. The CDR3 DNA is TGTGCCAGCAGTTCCATCTCAGGGGCTGGGTCTGAAAAACTGTTTTTT. The chain has TRBV27 and TRBJ1-4; possible D gene TRBD1, 6 bases. Germline V CDR1 and CDR2: MNHEY, SMNVEV (reference sequence). This CDR3 region has 16 residues. Deletions cut 4 bases from V and 7 bases from J, with 19 bases between.

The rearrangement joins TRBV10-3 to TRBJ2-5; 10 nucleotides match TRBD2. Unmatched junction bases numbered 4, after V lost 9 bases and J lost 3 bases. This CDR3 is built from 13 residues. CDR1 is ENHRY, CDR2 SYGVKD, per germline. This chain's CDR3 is CAIRTSGEETQYF. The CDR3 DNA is TGTGCCATAAGAACTAGCGGGGAAGAGACCCAGTACTTC.

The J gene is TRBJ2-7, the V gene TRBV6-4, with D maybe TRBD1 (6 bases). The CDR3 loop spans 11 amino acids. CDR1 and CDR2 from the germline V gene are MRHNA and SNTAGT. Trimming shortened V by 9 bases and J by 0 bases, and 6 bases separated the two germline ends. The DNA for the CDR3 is TGTGCCAGGGACAGCTCCTACGAGCAGTACTTC. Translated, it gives CARDSSYEQYF.

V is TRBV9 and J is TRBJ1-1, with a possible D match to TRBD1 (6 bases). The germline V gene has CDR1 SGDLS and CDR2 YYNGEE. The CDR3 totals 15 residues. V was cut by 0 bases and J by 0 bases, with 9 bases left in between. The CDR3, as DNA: TGTGCCAGCAGCGTAGAGGGGGAGTTGAACACTGAAGCTTTCTTT. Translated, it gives CASSVEGELNTEAFF.

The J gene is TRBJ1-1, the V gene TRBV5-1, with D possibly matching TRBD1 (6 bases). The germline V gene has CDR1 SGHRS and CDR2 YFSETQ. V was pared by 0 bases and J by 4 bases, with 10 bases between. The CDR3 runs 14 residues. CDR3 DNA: TGCGCCAGCAGCTTGGACCTGGGGGCCACTGAAGCTTTCTTT. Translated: CASSLDLGATEAFF.

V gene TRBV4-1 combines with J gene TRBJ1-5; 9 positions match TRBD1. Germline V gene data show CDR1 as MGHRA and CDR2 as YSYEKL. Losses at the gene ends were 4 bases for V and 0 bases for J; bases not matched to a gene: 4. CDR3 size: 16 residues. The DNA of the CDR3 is TGCGCCAGCAGCCCGAGGACAGGGGCTAGCAATCAGCCCCAGCATTTT. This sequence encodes CASSPRTGASNQPQHF.

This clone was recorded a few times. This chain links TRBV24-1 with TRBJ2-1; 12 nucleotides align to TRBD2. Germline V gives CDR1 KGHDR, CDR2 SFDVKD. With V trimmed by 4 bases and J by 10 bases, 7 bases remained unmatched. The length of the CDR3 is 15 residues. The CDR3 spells CATSDLAGGPGEQFF. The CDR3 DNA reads TGTGCCACCAGTGACCTAGCGGGAGGGCCGGGAGAGCAGTTCTTC.

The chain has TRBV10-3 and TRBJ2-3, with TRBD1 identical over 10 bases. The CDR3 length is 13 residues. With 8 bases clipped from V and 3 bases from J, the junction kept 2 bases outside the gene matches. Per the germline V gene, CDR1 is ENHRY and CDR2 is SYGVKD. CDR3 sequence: CAIGQGETDTQYF. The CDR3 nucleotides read TGTGCCATCGGACAGGGGGAGACAGATACGCAGTATTTT.

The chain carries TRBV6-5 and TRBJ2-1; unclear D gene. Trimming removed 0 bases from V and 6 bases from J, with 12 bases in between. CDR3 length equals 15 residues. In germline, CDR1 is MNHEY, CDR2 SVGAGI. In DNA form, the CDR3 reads TGTGCCAGCAGTTACTCACGTATCACTTTCAATGAGCAGTTCTTC. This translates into CASSYSRITFNEQFF.

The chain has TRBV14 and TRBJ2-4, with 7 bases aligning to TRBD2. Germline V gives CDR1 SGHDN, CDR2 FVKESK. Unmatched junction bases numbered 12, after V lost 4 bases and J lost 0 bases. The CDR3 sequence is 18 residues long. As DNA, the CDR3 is TGTGCCAGCAGCCGCGGACTAGTCTCTTTTTCAGCCAAAAACATTCAGTACTTC. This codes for CASSRGLVSFSAKNIQYF.